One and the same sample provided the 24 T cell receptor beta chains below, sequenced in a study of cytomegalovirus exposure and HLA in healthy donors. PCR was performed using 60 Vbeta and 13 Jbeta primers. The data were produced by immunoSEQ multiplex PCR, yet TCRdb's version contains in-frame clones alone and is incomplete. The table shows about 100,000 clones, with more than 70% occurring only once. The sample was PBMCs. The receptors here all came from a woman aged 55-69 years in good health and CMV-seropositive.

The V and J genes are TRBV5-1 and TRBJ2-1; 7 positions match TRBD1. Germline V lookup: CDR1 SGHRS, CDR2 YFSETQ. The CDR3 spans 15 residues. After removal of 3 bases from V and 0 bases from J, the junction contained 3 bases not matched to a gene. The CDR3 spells CASSSTGSSYNEQFF. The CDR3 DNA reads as TGCGCCAGCAGCTCGACAGGGAGCTCCTACAATGAGCAGTTCTTC. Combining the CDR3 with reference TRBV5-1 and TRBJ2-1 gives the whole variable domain KAGVTQTPRYLIKTRGQQVTLSCSPISGHRSVSWYQQTPGQGLQFLFEYFSETQRNKGNFPGRFSGRQFSNSRSEMNVSTLELGDSALYLCASSSTGSSYNEQFFGPGTRLTVL.

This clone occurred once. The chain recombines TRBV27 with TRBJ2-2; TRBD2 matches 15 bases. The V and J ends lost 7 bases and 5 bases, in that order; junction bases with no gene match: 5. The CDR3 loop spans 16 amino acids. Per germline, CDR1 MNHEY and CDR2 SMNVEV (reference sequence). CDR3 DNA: TGTGCCAGCATTCGGACTAGCGGGAGGGGTACCGGGGAGCTGTTTTTT. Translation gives CASIRTSGRGTGELFF.

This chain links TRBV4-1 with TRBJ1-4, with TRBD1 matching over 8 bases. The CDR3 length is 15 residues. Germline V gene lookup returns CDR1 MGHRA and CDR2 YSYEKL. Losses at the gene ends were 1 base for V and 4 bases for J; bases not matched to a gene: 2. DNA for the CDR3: TGCGCCAGCAGCCAAGGGACAGGGTATAATGAAAAACTGTTTTTT. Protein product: CASSQGTGYNEKLFF.

This CDR3 is CASSSPLLAGADTQYF. The CDR3 DNA is TGTGCCAGCAGCTCCCCCCTGCTAGCGGGTGCGGATACGCAGTATTTT. The chain carries TRBV7-9 and TRBJ2-3, with 8 bases fitting TRBD2. Germline values: CDR1 SEHNR, CDR2 FQNEAQ (reference sequence). Germline trimming cut 4 bases from V and 6 bases from J; bases unmatched to any gene: 12. This CDR3 is 16 amino acids long.

The DNA for the CDR3 is TGTGCCAGCAGCTTAGTTGGAGGGCGGAGGAACACCGGGGAGCTGTTTTTT. This translates into CASSLVGGRRNTGELFF. The chain joins TRBV11-3 to TRBJ2-2; possible D gene TRBD2, 6 bases. V lost 1 base, J lost 1 base, and 13 bases lay in between. The CDR3 extends over 17 amino acids. Germline CDR1 reads SGHNT; CDR2 reads YENEEA.

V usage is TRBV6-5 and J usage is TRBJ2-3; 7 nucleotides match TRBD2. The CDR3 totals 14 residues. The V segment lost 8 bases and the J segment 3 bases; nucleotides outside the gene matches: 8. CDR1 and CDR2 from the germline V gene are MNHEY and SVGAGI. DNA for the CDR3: TGTGCCAGCGCCTTAGCGGGTGGGACAGATACGCAGTATTTT. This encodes CASALAGGTDTQYF.

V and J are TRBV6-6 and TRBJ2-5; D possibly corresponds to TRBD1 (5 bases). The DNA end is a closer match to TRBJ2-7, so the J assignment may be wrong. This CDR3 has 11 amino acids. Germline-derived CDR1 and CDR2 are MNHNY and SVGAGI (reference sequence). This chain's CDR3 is CASSRQYEQYF. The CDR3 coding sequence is TGTGCCAGCAGTAGACAGTACGAGCAGTACTTC.

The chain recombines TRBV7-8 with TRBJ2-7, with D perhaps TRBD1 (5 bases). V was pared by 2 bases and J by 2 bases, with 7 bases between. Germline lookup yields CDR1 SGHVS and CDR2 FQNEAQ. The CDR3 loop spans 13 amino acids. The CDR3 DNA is TGTGCCAGCAGCTTATCAGGGACCTACGAGCAGTACTTC. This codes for CASSLSGTYEQYF. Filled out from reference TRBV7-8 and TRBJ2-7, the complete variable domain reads GAGVSQSPRYKVAKRGQDVALRCDPISGHVSLFWYQQALGQGPEFLTYFQNEAQLDKSGLPSDRFFAERPEGSVSTLKIQRTQQEDSAVYLCASSLSGTYEQYFGPGTRLTVT.

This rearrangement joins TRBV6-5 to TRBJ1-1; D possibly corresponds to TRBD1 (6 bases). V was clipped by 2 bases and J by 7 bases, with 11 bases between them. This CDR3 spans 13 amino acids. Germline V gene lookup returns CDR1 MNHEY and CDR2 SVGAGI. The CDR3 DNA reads TGTGCCAGCAGTTACCGGCAGGGGATTGAAGCTTTCTTT. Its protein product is CASSYRQGIEAFF.

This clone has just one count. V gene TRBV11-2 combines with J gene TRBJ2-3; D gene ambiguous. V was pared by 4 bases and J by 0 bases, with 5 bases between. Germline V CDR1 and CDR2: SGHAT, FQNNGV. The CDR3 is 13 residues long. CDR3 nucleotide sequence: TGTGCCAGCAGCTGGCGGAGCACAGATACGCAGTATTTT. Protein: CASSWRSTDTQYF. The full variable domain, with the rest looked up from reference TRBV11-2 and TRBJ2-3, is EAGVAQSPRYKIIEKRQSVAFWCNPISGHATLYWYQQILGQGPKLLIQFQNNGVVDDSQLPKDRFSAERLKGVDSTLKIQPAKLEDSAVYLCASSWRSTDTQYFGPGTRLTVL.

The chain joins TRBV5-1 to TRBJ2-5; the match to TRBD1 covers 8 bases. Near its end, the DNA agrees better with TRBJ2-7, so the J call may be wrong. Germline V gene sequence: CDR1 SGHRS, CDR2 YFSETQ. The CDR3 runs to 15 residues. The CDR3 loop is CASSQLAGTGGEQYF. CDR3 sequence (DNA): TGCGCCAGCAGCCAGCTGGCCGGGACAGGAGGCGAGCAGTACTTC.

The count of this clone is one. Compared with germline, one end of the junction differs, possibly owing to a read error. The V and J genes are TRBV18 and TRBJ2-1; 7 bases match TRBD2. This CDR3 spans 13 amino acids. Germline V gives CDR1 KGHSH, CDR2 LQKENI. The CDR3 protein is CASSRRRDYDQFF. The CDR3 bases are TGTGCCAGCTCCAGAAGGAGGGACTATGACCAGTTCTTC.

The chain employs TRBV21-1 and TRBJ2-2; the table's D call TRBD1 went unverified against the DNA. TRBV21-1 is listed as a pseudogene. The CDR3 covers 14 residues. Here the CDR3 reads CASSGQGGTGELFF. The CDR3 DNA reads TGTGCCAGCAGCGGCCAGGGGGGAACCGGGGAGCTGTTTTTT.

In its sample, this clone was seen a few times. CDR3 sequence: CASSKLPQGLGYTF. The CDR3 DNA reads TGCGCCAGCAGCAAGCTACCCCAGGGGCTTGGCTACACCTTC. The chain couples TRBV5-1 to TRBJ1-2; D may be TRBD1 (6 bases). Germline V gene sequence: CDR1 SGHRS, CDR2 YFSETQ. This CDR3 has 14 residues. V lost 4 bases to trimming and J lost 7 bases, with 17 bases between them.

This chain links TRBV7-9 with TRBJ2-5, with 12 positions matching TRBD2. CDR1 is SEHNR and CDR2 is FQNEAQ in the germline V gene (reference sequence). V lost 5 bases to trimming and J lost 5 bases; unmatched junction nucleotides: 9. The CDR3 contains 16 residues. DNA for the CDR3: TGTGCCAGCAGCGTGACTAGCGGGAGTGGGGGTGAGACCCAGTACTTC. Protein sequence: CASSVTSGSGGETQYF.

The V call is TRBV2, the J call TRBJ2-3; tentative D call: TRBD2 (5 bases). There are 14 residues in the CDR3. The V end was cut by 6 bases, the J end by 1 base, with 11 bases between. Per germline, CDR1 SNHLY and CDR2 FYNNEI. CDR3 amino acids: CASRPGLGTDTQYF. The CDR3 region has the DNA TGTGCCAGCAGGCCGGGGTTAGGCACAGATACGCAGTATTTT.

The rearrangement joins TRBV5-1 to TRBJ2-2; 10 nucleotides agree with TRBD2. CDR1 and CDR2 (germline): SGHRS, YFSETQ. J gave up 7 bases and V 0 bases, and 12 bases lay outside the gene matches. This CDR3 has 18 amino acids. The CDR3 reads CASSLARLAGELNGELFF. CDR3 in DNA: TGCGCCAGCAGCTTGGCCAGGCTAGCGGGAGAATTAAACGGGGAGCTGTTTTTT.

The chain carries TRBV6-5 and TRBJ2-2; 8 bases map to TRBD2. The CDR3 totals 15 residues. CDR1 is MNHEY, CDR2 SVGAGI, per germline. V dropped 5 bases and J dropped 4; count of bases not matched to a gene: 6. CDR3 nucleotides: TGTGCCAGCAGTCCGCTAGCGGGCGCCACCGGGGAGCTGTTTTTT. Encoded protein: CASSPLAGATGELFF.

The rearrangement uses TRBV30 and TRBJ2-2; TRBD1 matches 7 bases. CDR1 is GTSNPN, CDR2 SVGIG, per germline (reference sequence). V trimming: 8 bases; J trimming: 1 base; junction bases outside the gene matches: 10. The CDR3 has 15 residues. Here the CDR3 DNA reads TGTGCCGGGTTGAAGGGGGCAGGGAACACCGGGGAGCTGTTTTTT. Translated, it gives CAGLKGAGNTGELFF.

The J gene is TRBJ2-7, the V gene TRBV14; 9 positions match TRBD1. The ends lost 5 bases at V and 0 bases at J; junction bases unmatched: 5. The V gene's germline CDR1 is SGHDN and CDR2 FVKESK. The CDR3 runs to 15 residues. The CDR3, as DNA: TGTGCCAGCAGCAGGACAGGGGCCGACTCCTACGAGCAGTACTTC. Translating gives CASSRTGADSYEQYF.

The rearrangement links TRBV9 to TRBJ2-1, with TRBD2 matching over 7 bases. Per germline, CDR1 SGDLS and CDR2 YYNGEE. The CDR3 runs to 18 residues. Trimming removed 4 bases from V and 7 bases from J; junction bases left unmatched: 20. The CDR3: CASSLHGGGSGLMNEQFF. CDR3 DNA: TGTGCCAGCAGCCTACACGGAGGCGGGAGTGGGCTTATGAATGAGCAGTTCTTC.

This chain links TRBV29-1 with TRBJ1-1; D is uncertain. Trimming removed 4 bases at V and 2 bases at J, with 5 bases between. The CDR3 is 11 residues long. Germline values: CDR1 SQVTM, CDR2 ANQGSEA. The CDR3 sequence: CSVVLNTEAFF. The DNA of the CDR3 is TGCAGCGTTGTCCTAAACACTGAAGCTTTCTTT. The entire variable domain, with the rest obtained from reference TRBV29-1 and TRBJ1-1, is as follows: SAVISQKPSRDICQRGTSLTIQCQVDSQVTMMFWYRQQPGQSLTLIATANQGSEATYESGFVIDKFPISRPNLTFSTLTVSNMSPEDSSIYLCSVVLNTEAFFGQGTRLTVV.

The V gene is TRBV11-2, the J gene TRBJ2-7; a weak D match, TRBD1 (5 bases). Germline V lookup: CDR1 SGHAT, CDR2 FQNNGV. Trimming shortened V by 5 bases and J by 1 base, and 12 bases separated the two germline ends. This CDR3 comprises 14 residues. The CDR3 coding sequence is TGTGCCAGCAGCGATCTGGCAGGGTCCTACGAGCAGTACTTC. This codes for CASSDLAGSYEQYF.

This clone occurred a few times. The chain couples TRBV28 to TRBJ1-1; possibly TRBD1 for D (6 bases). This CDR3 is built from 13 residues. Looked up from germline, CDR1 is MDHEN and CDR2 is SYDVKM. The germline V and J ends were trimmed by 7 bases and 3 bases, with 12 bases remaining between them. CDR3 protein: CASNKGGDTEAFF. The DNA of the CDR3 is TGTGCCAGCAATAAAGGGGGAGACACTGAAGCTTTCTTT.